This is a list of T cell receptor beta chains from one sample in a study of beta chain features in type 1 diabetes. Clones were sequenced by immunoSEQ multiplex PCR, and TCRdb holds only the in-frame ones, with some missing. The sample records about 320,000 clones, 14% being singletons. What was sequenced was central memory CD4+ T cells from blood. Receptors originate from a man aged 30 to 45 in good health. The CDR3 runs from the conserved cysteine through the conserved F or W. Each record gives: CDR3 DNA, CDR3 protein, J gene, V gene, clone size, D gene. D genes are given only for firm matches. Not every row has a clone size; where given, it reads once, few, many or a size class.

TGTGCCAGCAGAAGCAGGATCGGCTACACCTTC,CASRSRIGYTF,TRBJ1-2,TRBV6-6,few,.
TGTGCCAGCTCACCACCGGGCAGGGCCCACGAGCAGTACTTC,CASSPPGRAHEQYF,TRBJ2-7,TRBV18,.,.
TGTGCCAGCAGCTTAGGGAGGGACGCTCCCTACGAGCAGTACTTC,CASSLGRDAPYEQYF,TRBJ2-7,TRBV13,many,.
TGTGCCAGCAGCGTAGCGGGGACTTTGGGCTATGGCTACACCTTC,CASSVAGTLGYGYTF,TRBJ1-2,TRBV9,.,.
TGTGCCTGGGGACAGGTGAACACTGAAGCTTTCTTT,CAWGQVNTEAFF,TRBJ1-1,TRBV30,few,TRBD1
TGTGCCAGCAGCTTCGGGGGCTCCTATAATTCACCCCTCCACTTT,CASSFGGSYNSPLHF,TRBJ1-6,TRBV7-9,many,.
TGTGCCTGGAGTGGGCTAGCGGAAACAGATACGCAGTATTTT,CAWSGLAETDTQYF,TRBJ2-3,TRBV30,.,TRBD2
TGTGCCAGCAGCCCCATTTCTAGCGCCATCGGGGAGCTGTTTTTT,CASSPISSAIGELFF,TRBJ2-2,TRBV7-2,few,.
TGTGCCAGCCGACCCGACCGGAGTTTGAACTATGGCTACACCTTC,CASRPDRSLNYGYTF,TRBJ1-2,TRBV7-2,few,.
TGTGCCAGCGGGTGGTCCCCAGTCCGGGGGCAGTACTTC,CASGWSPVRGQYF,TRBJ2-5,TRBV27,.,.
TGTGCCAGCAGCTTAGAGAGCAGCGTATATGGCTACACCTTC,CASSLESSVYGYTF,TRBJ1-2,TRBV11-2,.,.
TGTGCCTCAATAGCGGGAGGGCCAAGTTCCAATGAGCAGTTCTTC,CASIAGGPSSNEQFF,TRBJ2-1,TRBV10-3,many,TRBD2
TGTGCCAGCAGCTTAGTAGGGGGGCAGAGCACAGATACGCAGTATTTT,CASSLVGGQSTDTQYF,TRBJ2-3,TRBV7-8,.,.
TGTGCCAGCAGCTTAGATTCTTCTCTCAAGAGGGAGCAGTTCTTC,CASSLDSSLKREQFF,TRBJ2-1,TRBV11-3,.,.
TGTGCCAGCAGCGTAGGGCGGGGGGGGACAGATACGCAGTATTTT,CASSVGRGGTDTQYF,TRBJ2-3,TRBV9,few,TRBD2
TGCAGCGTTCCCGGTGGAAGCGTTTACACCGGGGAGCTGTTTTTT,CSVPGGSVYTGELFF,TRBJ2-2,TRBV29-1,.,.
TGTGCCAGCAGCGTAGCGACTAGCGGAGATACGCAGTATTTT,CASSVATSGDTQYF,TRBJ2-3,TRBV9,.,TRBD2
TGCAGCGTTTGGACAGGAGTGACCGGGGAGCTGTTTTTT,CSVWTGVTGELFF,TRBJ2-2,TRBV29-1,.,TRBD1
TGTGCCAGCAGTCCTCAGGGCGGGAGGGAGTTCTTC,CASSPQGGREFF,TRBJ2-7,TRBV7-9,.,TRBD2
TGTGCCAGCACCTTAGTCGGGGGCGGGGATACGCAGTATTTT,CASTLVGGGDTQYF,TRBJ2-3,TRBV11-2,few,.
TGTGCCAGCAGCTTAGTCGCAGACTTTAGCAATCAGCCCCAGCATTTT,CASSLVADFSNQPQHF,TRBJ1-5,TRBV7-8,many,.
TGCGCCAGCAGCCTACCGAGTATCCCTGAAGCTTTCTTT,CASSLPSIPEAFF,TRBJ1-1,TRBV10-2,few,.
TGTGCCAGCAGCTTGGAGGGGGGGCACCAAGAGACCCAGTACTTC,CASSLEGGHQETQYF,TRBJ2-5,TRBV5-5,many,.
TGTGCCAGCAGCTTAGGAGGGGGAAGAGGAAACTATGGCTACACCTTC,CASSLGGGRGNYGYTF,TRBJ1-2,TRBV7-2,.,.
TGTGCCAGCAGCACTTACTTGACTAGCGGGCAAGAGACCCAGTACTTC,CASSTYLTSGQETQYF,TRBJ2-5,TRBV7-9,.,TRBD2
TGTGCCAGCAGTTACGGTGTGGGAAGAGGAGATACGCAGTATTTT,CASSYGVGRGDTQYF,TRBJ2-3,TRBV6-5,few,.
TGTGCCAGCAGCCTTGGGACAGGTCGCCAAGAGACCCAGTACTTC,CASSLGTGRQETQYF,TRBJ2-5,TRBV7-6,few,TRBD1
TGTGCCAGCAGCAACGGACTAGCGGGGGGTCAGGCAGAGACCCAGTACTTC,CASSNGLAGGQAETQYF,TRBJ2-5,TRBV9,.,TRBD2
TGTGCCAGCAGTTCCCGACAGGGGAACACTGAAGCTTTCTTT,CASSSRQGNTEAFF,TRBJ1-1,TRBV6-5,.,TRBD1
TGTGCCAGCAGCTCCCAGACCAGGGCGGCCGGAAACACCATATATTTT,CASSSQTRAAGNTIYF,TRBJ1-3,TRBV7-2,.,.
TGTGCCTATAGACAGCCCGACATCACCGGGGAGCTGTTTTTT,CAYRQPDITGELFF,TRBJ2-2,TRBV7-2,few,.
TGTGCCAGCAGCCTCAGGCTGGGGAATTACAATGAGCAGTTCTTC,CASSLRLGNYNEQFF,TRBJ2-1,TRBV5-6,.,.
TGTGCCAGCAGCCCACAGGGAAGCAAGGGCTACACCTTC,CASSPQGSKGYTF,TRBJ1-2,TRBV5-6,few,.
TGTGCCAGCAGCTTTCTCCATGAGCAGTTCTTC,CASSFLHEQFF,TRBJ2-1,TRBV5-6,.,.
TGTGCCAGCAGTCTGGGGGGCAGTCGCAATCAGCCCCAGCATTTT,CASSLGGSRNQPQHF,TRBJ1-5,TRBV6-5,few,.
TGTGCCAGCAGCAGGATTAGGTATGGCTACACCTTC,CASSRIRYGYTF,TRBJ1-2,TRBV21-1,few,.
TGTGCCAGCAGTTACGTTTCCACCGGGGAGCTGTTTTTT,CASSYVSTGELFF,TRBJ2-2,TRBV2,few,.
TGCGCCAGCAGCTTGGCGGGGATTGGGCACGAGCAGTACTTC,CASSLAGIGHEQYF,TRBJ2-7,TRBV5-1,few,.
TGTGCCAGCAGTTTGGGGGGTTCGGACTATGGCTACACCTTC,CASSLGGSDYGYTF,TRBJ1-2,TRBV28,.,.
TGTGCCGGAGGACTAGCGGGAGGGGGTGAGCAGTTCTTC,CAGGLAGGGEQFF,TRBJ2-1,TRBV19,.,TRBD2
TGCGCCAGCAGCTTAAACCCGGGACTAGGACCAGATACGCAGTATTTT,CASSLNPGLGPDTQYF,TRBJ2-3,TRBV5-1,.,TRBD2
TGTGCCAGCAGCCAAGAAGTTCAGGGACGCGGTGAAGCTTTCTTT,CASSQEVQGRGEAFF,TRBJ1-1,TRBV14,few,.
TGTGCCAGCAAGGAGCAGTGGATTCGCGACAATGAGCAGTTCTTC,CASKEQWIRDNEQFF,TRBJ2-1,TRBV2,.,.
TGTGCCAGCAGCCCGGGCACGAGAGGCTACACCTTC,CASSPGTRGYTF,TRBJ1-2,TRBV7-9,few,.
TGTGCCAGTACCCTCCTAGCGGGGTCTTACAATGAGCAGTTCTTC,CASTLLAGSYNEQFF,TRBJ2-1,TRBV5-4,few,TRBD2